This T cell receptor beta chain appears in the sequencing data of a study of blood T cell repertoires in COVID-19. Study in general: Italy, Spain and the United States were the sources of the convalescent and acute COVID-19 samples. Sources were T cells, B-cell-depleted T cells, or PBMCs; the material itself was cDNA or gDNA.

This clone was counted between two and nine times. V lost 6 bases to trimming and J lost 5 bases, with 11 bases between them. Germline CDR1 KGHSH, CDR2 LQKENI. This CDR3 contains 13 residues. Clones were read by immunoSEQ multiplex PCR, and TCRdb kept only the in-frame ones, dropping some. The sample includes some 270,000 clones, roughly 89% of them seen just once. The specimen sequenced was peripheral blood. The V gene is TRBV18, the J gene TRBJ1-5; unclear D gene. The origin of this receptor is a woman aged 35 to 49 who had recovered from COVID-19. Here the CDR3 DNA reads TGTGCCAGCTCTTCCGGGGTGGATCAGCCCCAGCATTTT. This sequence encodes CASSSGVDQPQHF. Full variable domain (outside the CDR3, taken from reference TRBV18 and TRBJ1-5): NAGVMQNPRHLVRRRGQEARLRCSPMKGHSHVYWYRQLPEEGLKFMVYLQKENIIDESGMPKERFSAEFPKEGPSILRIQQVVRGDSAAYFCASSSGVDQPQHFGDGTRLSIL.